The 32 T cell receptor beta chains reported below all come from one sample, sequenced in a study of identifying expanded T cells in peripheral blood. The assay was immunoSEQ multiplex PCR, and TCRdb's table has in-frame clones only and misses some. This table has 90,000 to 120,000 clones, approximately 90% appearing once. The sample comprised blood. These receptors all come from a person aged 18 to 75 in good health.

The chain recombines TRBV13 with TRBJ2-7; D is perhaps TRBD1 or TRBD2 (6 bases each). The germline V and J ends were trimmed by 5 bases and 5 bases, with 16 bases remaining between them. CDR3 length equals 14 residues. Germline CDR1 PRHDT, CDR2 FYEKMQ (reference sequence). CDR3 in DNA: TGTGCCAGCAGCCACTGGGGGGCGGTAAACGAGCAGTACTTC. Residues: CASSHWGAVNEQYF. Variable domain in full (rest from reference TRBV13 and TRBJ2-7): AAGVIQSPRHLIKEKRETATLKCYPIPRHDTVYWYQQGPGQDPQFLISFYEKMQSDKGSIPDRFSAQQFSDYHSELNMSSLELGDSALYFCASSHWGAVNEQYFGPGTRLTVT.

The V call is TRBV7-2, the J call TRBJ1-5, with 10 positions matching TRBD1. CDR1 is SGHTA, CDR2 FQGNSA, per germline. Trimming took 5 bases from V and 5 from J; bases not matched to a gene: 18. CDR3 length equals 19 residues. CDR3: CASSPHPPGQGSFDQPQHF. The CDR3 bases are TGTGCCAGCAGCCCCCACCCCCCGGGACAGGGGTCGTTTGATCAGCCCCAGCATTTT.

This clone showed up just once. V is TRBV6-1 and J is TRBJ2-1, with D perhaps given as TRBD1 or TRBD2 (7 bases each). The germline V gene has CDR1 MNHNS and CDR2 SASEGT. Trimming took off 2 bases at V and 8 bases at J, with 19 bases between the two ends. The CDR3 has 16 residues. The CDR3 here is CASSETLTGRAHEQFF. The CDR3 nucleotides read TGTGCCAGCAGTGAAACTTTGACAGGGAGGGCCCATGAGCAGTTCTTC.

V usage is TRBV4-2 and J usage is TRBJ2-2; 10 bases fit TRBD2. The germline CDR1 and CDR2 sequences are LGHNA and YNFKEQ. V dropped 0 bases and J dropped 2; count of bases not matched to a gene: 3. This CDR3 has 17 amino acids. DNA of the CDR3: TGTGCCAGCAGCCAAGATTGGACTAGCGGTAACACCGGGGAGCTGTTTTTT. It specifies CASSQDWTSGNTGELFF.

The chain employs TRBV5-1 and TRBJ2-3, with D uncertain. Trimming pared 4 bases from V and 2 bases from J, leaving 14 bases between. CDR3 size: 15 residues. Germline V gene lookup returns CDR1 SGHRS and CDR2 YFSETQ. CDR3 DNA sequence: TGCGCCAGCAGCGTGGCAGCACCTAACACAGATACGCAGTATTTT. Its translation is CASSVAAPNTDTQYF.

The chain combines TRBV18 with TRBJ2-1, with D possibly TRBD2 on 5 matching bases. Germline CDR1 is KGHSH and CDR2 is LQKENI. The length of the CDR3 is 13 residues. Deletions cut 1 base from V and 8 bases from J, with 9 bases between. In nucleotides, the CDR3 is TGTGCCAGCTCACCACAGGGAGAGGATGAGCAGTTCTTC. It translates to CASSPQGEDEQFF.

The J gene is TRBJ1-1, the V gene TRBV6-5; D unclear. CDR1 is MNHEY and CDR2 is SVGAGI in the germline V gene. The V gene lost 2 bases and the J gene lost 0 bases, with 7 bases spanning the gap. This CDR3 contains 14 residues. In DNA, the CDR3 is TGTGCCAGCAGTTACCGCAGACTGAACACTGAAGCTTTCTTT. Residues: CASSYRRLNTEAFF.

The V call is TRBV9, the J call TRBJ1-5; D remains ambiguous. Germline V gene data show CDR1 as SGDLS and CDR2 as YYNGEE. The V end lost 4 bases, the J end lost 4 bases, and 9 bases lay between the germline ends. The CDR3 runs to 13 residues. This CDR3 is CASSPGLNQPQHF. The CDR3 DNA reads as TGTGCCAGCAGCCCAGGTCTTAATCAGCCCCAGCATTTT.

The gene calls are TRBV5-6 and TRBJ1-3; D is unclear. Trimming removed 0 bases at V and 0 bases at J, with 10 bases between. The CDR3 covers 16 residues. Per germline, CDR1 SGHDT and CDR2 YYEEEE. The CDR3, as DNA: TGTGCCAGCAGCTTGGTGTCTGCCAACTCTGGAAACACCATATATTTT. Encoded protein: CASSLVSANSGNTIYF.

The chain employs TRBV30 and TRBJ1-1, with no clear D. The CDR3 has 13 residues. V lost 7 bases and J 1 base, leaving 13 bases between the germline ends. Germline V lookup: CDR1 GTSNPN, CDR2 SVGIG (reference sequence). In nucleotides, the CDR3 is TGTGCCTCAAAAGAGACGAGGAACACTGAAGCTTTCTTT. This sequence encodes CASKETRNTEAFF.

This rearrangement joins TRBV5-1 to TRBJ2-3; TRBD1 or TRBD2 may be the D gene (5 bases each). Germline V lookup: CDR1 SGHRS, CDR2 YFSETQ. CDR3 size: 14 residues. Trimming removed 4 bases at V and 0 bases at J, with 9 bases between. The CDR3 DNA is TGCGCCAGCAGCCACGGGACCAGCACAGATACGCAGTATTTT. As protein: CASSHGTSTDTQYF.

The chain is built from TRBV19 and TRBJ1-6; 10 nucleotides line up with TRBD1. The V and J ends lost 2 bases and 9 bases, in that order; junction bases with no gene match: 1. In germline, CDR1 is LNHDA, CDR2 SQIVND (reference sequence). The CDR3 contains 14 residues. The CDR3 bases are TGTGCCAGTAGTATACGGACAGGGGGTTCACCCCTCCACTTT. Its protein product is CASSIRTGGSPLHF.

The V and J genes are TRBV4-3 and TRBJ2-1; TRBD2 matches 8 bases. Germline lookup yields CDR1 LGHNA and CDR2 YSLEER. This CDR3 region has 15 residues. J lost 6 bases, V lost 2 bases, and 6 bases had no gene match. This chain's CDR3 is CASSQPLGTSNEQFF. CDR3 DNA sequence: TGCGCCAGCAGCCAACCCCTCGGGACTAGCAATGAGCAGTTCTTC.

The chain is built from TRBV4-2 and TRBJ2-2, with 9 bases identical to TRBD2. The CDR3 is 15 amino acids. From germline, CDR1 is LGHNA and CDR2 YNFKEQ. Losses at the gene ends were 4 bases for V and 5 bases for J; bases not matched to a gene: 5. CDR3: CASSPPGLATGELFF. CDR3 DNA sequence: TGTGCCAGCAGCCCACCGGGACTAGCAACCGGGGAGCTGTTTTTT.

V and J are TRBV19 and TRBJ2-7; 10 bases are a match to TRBD2. CDR1 is LNHDA and CDR2 is SQIVND in the germline V gene (reference sequence). Trimming cost V 6 bases and J 1 base; bases outside gene matches: 6. The CDR3 totals 15 residues. The CDR3 DNA follows: TGTGCCAGTAGGCTAGCGGGGGATGCATCCTACGAGCAGTACTTC. Protein sequence: CASRLAGDASYEQYF.

The J gene is TRBJ1-6, the V gene TRBV5-4; 8 nucleotides match TRBD1. The CDR3 covers 14 residues. V lost 4 bases, J lost 9 bases, and 6 bases stayed unmatched. CDR1 and CDR2 from the germline V gene are SGHNT and YYREEE (reference sequence). CDR3 bases: TGTGCCAGCAGCCCCGGGACAGGACCTTCACCCCTCCACTTT. It yields the protein CASSPGTGPSPLHF.

The chain joins TRBV18 to TRBJ1-1; 7 bases match TRBD1. The V and J ends lost 3 bases and 4 bases, in that order; junction bases with no gene match: 8. Germline loops: CDR1 KGHSH, CDR2 LQKENI. The CDR3 contains 15 residues. The CDR3 here is CASSPGQQGGTEAFF. Written as DNA, the CDR3 is TGTGCCAGCTCACCGGGACAGCAGGGTGGCACTGAAGCTTTCTTT. The full variable domain, rest sourced from reference TRBV18 and TRBJ1-1, is NAGVMQNPRHLVRRRGQEARLRCSPMKGHSHVYWYRQLPEEGLKFMVYLQKENIIDESGMPKERFSAEFPKEGPSILRIQQVVRGDSAAYFCASSPGQQGGTEAFFGQGTRLTVV.

V is TRBV25-1 and J is TRBJ2-7; D remains ambiguous. V was cut by 8 bases and J by 2 bases, with 22 bases left in between. The germline gives CDR1 MGHDK, CDR2 SYGVNS. This CDR3 has 16 amino acids. Here the CDR3 reads CASLTWTYYPPYEQYF. CDR3 in DNA: TGTGCCAGCTTGACTTGGACCTACTATCCCCCCTACGAGCAGTACTTC.

The rearrangement links TRBV11-2 to TRBJ2-5; 8 bases are shared with TRBD1. The end of the DNA aligns better with TRBJ2-7, so the J call may be wrong. Germline V gives CDR1 SGHAT, CDR2 FQNNGV. The CDR3 contains 15 residues. CDR3 sequence (DNA): TGTGCCAGCAGCTTAGATCCGACAGGGGTCTACGAGCAGTACTTC. Translated, it gives CASSLDPTGVYEQYF.

J is TRBJ2-5 and V is TRBV2, with TRBD2 identical over 11 bases. Germline CDR1 and CDR2: SNHLY and FYNNEI. This CDR3 region has 15 residues. V lost 4 bases to trimming and J lost 5 bases; unmatched junction nucleotides: 6. Here the CDR3 DNA reads TGTGCCAGCAGTGCTCAGGGACTAGCGGAGGAGACCCAGTACTTC. Protein: CASSAQGLAEETQYF.

The count of this clone is one. This sequence joins TRBV30 and TRBJ2-5; tentative D call: TRBD2 (5 bases). The germline CDR1 and CDR2 sequences are GTSNPN and SVGIG (reference sequence). Trimming took off 0 bases at V and 2 bases at J, with 13 bases between the two ends. The CDR3 runs 15 residues. The CDR3 nucleotides are TGTGCCTGGAGTGTAGGTTTCGGGGAACAAGAGACCCAGTACTTC. This sequence encodes CAWSVGFGEQETQYF.

CDR3 sequence: CAISLMGSTDTQYF. CDR3 nucleotides: TGTGCCATCAGTCTGATGGGCAGCACAGATACGCAGTATTTT. The rearrangement joins TRBV10-3 to TRBJ2-3; D is undetermined. The germline V and J ends were trimmed by 5 bases and 0 bases, with 9 bases remaining between them. The CDR3 is made up of 14 amino acids. Germline CDR1 is ENHRY and CDR2 is SYGVKD.

The chain carries TRBV4-3 and TRBJ2-1; D remains unclear. The CDR3 runs 16 residues. Trimming took 0 bases from V and 7 from J, leaving 16 bases between them. CDR1 and CDR2 (germline): LGHNA, YSLEER. CDR3 sequence reads: CASSQDRSRGPNEQFF. The CDR3 region has the DNA TGCGCCAGCAGCCAAGATCGAAGTAGAGGCCCTAATGAGCAGTTCTTC.

The chain links TRBV5-1 to TRBJ2-5; 11 nucleotides align to TRBD2. Germline trimming cut 5 bases from V and 7 bases from J; bases unmatched to any gene: 7. Looked up from germline, CDR1 is SGHRS and CDR2 is YFSETQ. CDR3 length equals 14 residues. CDR3 nucleotide sequence: TGCGCCAGCAGGACTAGCGGGGAAGGGGGGACCCAGTACTTC. Translation gives CASRTSGEGGTQYF.

The V gene is TRBV6-5, the J gene TRBJ1-1; no reliable D call. Deletions cut 7 bases from V and 3 bases from J, with 18 bases between. The CDR3 is 15 amino acids. The germline V gene encodes CDR1 MNHEY and CDR2 SVGAGI. The DNA of the CDR3 is TGTGCCAGCATGCCCGGCGGAAGTGGACACACTGAAGCTTTCTTT. Translation: CASMPGGSGHTEAFF.

The chain joins TRBV7-8 to TRBJ2-6; unclear D gene. The CDR3 is made up of 17 amino acids. Germline V gene data show CDR1 as SGHVS and CDR2 as FQNEAQ. The V end lost 1 base, the J end lost 4 bases, and 14 bases lay between the germline ends. CDR3 amino acids: CASSLGVRSDGANVLTF. The CDR3 DNA follows: TGTGCCAGCAGCTTAGGCGTCAGGTCGGACGGGGCCAACGTCCTGACTTTC. Using reference TRBV7-8 and TRBJ2-6 for the parts outside the CDR3, the full variable domain is GAGVSQSPRYKVAKRGQDVALRCDPISGHVSLFWYQQALGQGPEFLTYFQNEAQLDKSGLPSDRFFAERPEGSVSTLKIQRTQQEDSAVYLCASSLGVRSDGANVLTFGAGSRLTVL.

The rearrangement joins TRBV6-6 to TRBJ2-2; D uncertain. Germline loops: CDR1 MNHNY, CDR2 SVGAGI (reference sequence). With 6 bases removed from V and 1 base from J, the gap between germline ends came to 6 bases. The CDR3 is 13 amino acids. CDR3 sequence: CASRPRNTGELFF. The DNA of the CDR3 is TGTGCCAGCAGGCCCCGGAACACCGGGGAGCTGTTTTTT.

The genes are TRBV6-5 and TRBJ2-7; 10 bases align to TRBD2. The V gene end was trimmed by 6 bases and the J gene end by 1 base; junction bases not matched to a gene: 3. The germline CDR1 and CDR2 sequences are MNHEY and SVGAGI. The CDR3 contains 14 residues. CDR3 region: CASRLAGGSYEQYF. The CDR3 nucleotides are TGTGCCAGCAGGTTAGCGGGGGGTTCCTACGAGCAGTACTTC.

The chain recombines TRBV10-3 with TRBJ1-1; D ambiguous. Germline CDR1 and CDR2: ENHRY and SYGVKD. The V gene lost 2 bases and the J gene lost 1 base, with 5 bases spanning the gap. This CDR3 region has 13 residues. Here the CDR3 reads CAISEPKNTEAFF. CDR3 bases: TGTGCCATCAGTGAGCCCAAGAACACTGAAGCTTTCTTT.

This chain links TRBV28 with TRBJ2-5; D is undetermined. Germline V gene data show CDR1 as MDHEN and CDR2 as SYDVKM. CDR3 length equals 12 residues. V was pared by 9 bases and J by 7 bases, with 15 bases between. CDR3: CASTPPRGTQYF. CDR3 coding DNA: TGTGCCAGTACCCCCCCACGTGGGACCCAGTACTTC.

The rearrangement joins TRBV19 to TRBJ2-5; D might be TRBD1 (5 bases). This CDR3 contains 15 residues. CDR1 and CDR2 from the germline V gene are LNHDA and SQIVND (reference sequence). V lost 2 bases and J 1 base, leaving 11 bases between the germline ends. The chain's CDR3 is CASSITPGSQETQYF. CDR3 coding DNA: TGTGCCAGTAGTATAACCCCAGGGTCCCAAGAGACCCAGTACTTC.

V usage is TRBV15 and J usage is TRBJ2-5, with 10 bases aligning to TRBD1. This CDR3 is 14 amino acids long. Losses at the gene ends were 8 bases for V and 10 bases for J; bases not matched to a gene: 13. In germline, CDR1 is LNHNV, CDR2 YYDKDF (reference sequence). The CDR3 DNA sequence: TGTGCCACCGAAACCCCGGGACAGGGGTTCGGCCAGTACTTC. This codes for CATETPGQGFGQYF.